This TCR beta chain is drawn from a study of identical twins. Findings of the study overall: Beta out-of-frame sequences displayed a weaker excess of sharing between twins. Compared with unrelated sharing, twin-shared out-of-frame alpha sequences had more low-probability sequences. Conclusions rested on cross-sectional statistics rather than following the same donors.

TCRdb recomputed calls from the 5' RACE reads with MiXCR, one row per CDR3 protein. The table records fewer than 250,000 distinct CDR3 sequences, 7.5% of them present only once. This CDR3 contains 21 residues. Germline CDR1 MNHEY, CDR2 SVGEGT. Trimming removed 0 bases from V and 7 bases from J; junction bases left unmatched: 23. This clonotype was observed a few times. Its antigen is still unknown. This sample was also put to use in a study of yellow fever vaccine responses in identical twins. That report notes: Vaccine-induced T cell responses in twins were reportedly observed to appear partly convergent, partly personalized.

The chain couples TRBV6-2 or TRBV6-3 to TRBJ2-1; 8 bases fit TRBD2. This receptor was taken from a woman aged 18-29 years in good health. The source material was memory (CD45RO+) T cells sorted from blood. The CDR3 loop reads CASSYSSIGGGPSGMGNEQFF. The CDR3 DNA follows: TGTGCCAGCAGTTACTCGAGCATTGGCGGGGGGCCGTCGGGGATGGGTAATGAGCAGTTCTTC.